One sample yielded the 11 T cell receptor beta chains listed below, sequenced in a study of human T cells and chemical hapten exposure. TCRdb re-called the RACE reads through MiXCR, storing one row per CDR3 protein. This sample carries roughly 380,000 distinct CDR3 sequences, 4% to 6% of them seen once, and the ten largest clones take roughly 2.6%. Time point reported: pre-sensitization, week 0. Treatment here: therapeutic diphenylcyclopropenone sensitization with weekly scalp DPC. This specimen was whole blood, taken in connection with sensitization to the hapten diphenylcyclopropenone (DPC). These receptors all stem from a woman between 45 and 65 years old with alopecia areata. Some clones in this sample may be carry-over from other donors' samples.

The chain joins TRBV12-3 or TRBV12-4 to TRBJ2-2; D is unclear. CDR3 length: 16 residues. The germline V and J ends were trimmed by 7 bases and 4 bases, with 19 bases remaining between them. CDR3 region: CASTFLLGSGTGELFF. The CDR3 DNA follows: TGTGCCAGCACTTTCCTTTTGGGGTCCGGCACCGGGGAGCTGTTTTTT.

This clonotype was found a few times. The rearrangement joins TRBV6-5 to TRBJ2-7; 7 bases are a match to TRBD1. V gave up 6 bases and J gave up 3 bases; unmatched junction bases: 5. Germline CDR1 is MNHEY and CDR2 is SVGAGI. The CDR3 is 13 residues long. The CDR3 bases are TGTGCCAGCAGGGAGACAGGGTTCTACGAGCAGTACTTC. Its translation: CASRETGFYEQYF.

A word on this clonotype: A clone one base away is much larger, so this may be a read error. The chain recombines TRBV5-1 with TRBJ1-4; TRBD1 matches 8 bases. V shed 5 bases and J 8 bases; nucleotides not matched to a gene: 11. From germline, CDR1 is SGHRS and CDR2 YFSETQ. The CDR3 has 15 amino acids. CDR3 coding DNA: TGCGCCAGCAGGGTTTCCGGGACAGGACCCGAAAAACTGTTTTTT. Protein: CASRVSGTGPEKLFF.

This clonotype was recorded a few times. This chain uses TRBV7-2 with TRBJ2-2; D is possibly TRBD2 (5 bases). The CDR3 contains 13 residues. From germline, CDR1 is SGHTA and CDR2 FQGNSA. Trimming removed 1 base at V and 5 bases at J, with 5 bases between. DNA of the CDR3: TGTGCCAGCAGCTTAGGGAGGACCGGGGAGCTGTTTTTT. It specifies CASSLGRTGELFF.

This clonotype was counted at least ten times. The chain recombines TRBV24-1 with TRBJ2-1, with 8 bases that match TRBD1. The CDR3 length is 14 residues. V shed 4 bases, J shed 6 bases, and the junction held 4 bases outside the gene matches. Germline CDR1 and CDR2: KGHDR and SFDVKD. The CDR3 region is CATSETTGVNEQFF. The CDR3, as DNA: TGTGCCACCAGTGAAACGACAGGGGTCAATGAGCAGTTCTTC.

This clonotype was counted only a few times. This chain joins TRBV20-1 and TRBJ2-5; TRBD1 agrees at 8 bases. Germline loops: CDR1 DFQATT, CDR2 SNEGSKA (reference sequence). After removal of 1 base from V and 5 bases from J, the junction contained 3 bases not matched to a gene. CDR3 length equals 13 residues. The CDR3 DNA is TGCAGTGCTAGAGGCAACAGGGGGGAGACCCAGTACTTC. Its protein product is CSARGNRGETQYF.

This clonotype came up a few times. The V gene is TRBV27, the J gene TRBJ1-1; D is uncertain. The V and J ends lost 3 bases and 2 bases respectively, with 13 bases between them. The CDR3 is 15 residues long. Germline loops: CDR1 MNHEY, CDR2 SMNVEV (reference sequence). For the CDR3, the DNA is TGTGCCAGCAGTTTTTCCGGGAGCCTTAACACTGAAGCTTTCTTT. The encoded protein is CASSFSGSLNTEAFF.

This clonotype has a handful of counts. This chain joins TRBV12-3 or TRBV12-4 and TRBJ1-2, with TRBD1 as a possible D gene (6 bases). V lost 3 bases, J lost 0 bases, and 11 bases lay in between. The CDR3 runs to 15 residues. CDR3 sequence (DNA): TGTGCCAGCAGTTTCGGACAGCGTCCTAACTATGGCTACACCTTC. This gives the protein CASSFGQRPNYGYTF.

In this sample, this clonotype turned up many times. The CDR3 is CASSQVADYYNEQFF. As DNA, the CDR3 is TGTGCCAGCAGCCAAGTAGCGGATTACTACAATGAGCAGTTCTTC. V and J are TRBV4-2 and TRBJ2-1, with D perhaps matching TRBD2 (6 bases). CDR1 is LGHNA, CDR2 YNFKEQ, per germline. This CDR3 spans 15 amino acids. V lost 1 base and J 3 bases, leaving 10 bases between the germline ends.

This clonotype showed up many times. The V and J genes are TRBV15 and TRBJ2-3; 8 nucleotides align to TRBD2. Germline V gene lookup returns CDR1 LNHNV and CDR2 YYDKDF (reference sequence). After removal of 0 bases from V and 4 bases from J, the junction contained 3 bases not matched to a gene. CDR3 size: 15 residues. The CDR3 is CATSRETGGADTQYF. The DNA for the CDR3 is TGTGCCACCAGCAGAGAGACGGGGGGGGCAGATACGCAGTATTTT. The full variable domain, with the rest looked up from reference TRBV15 and TRBJ2-3, is DAMVIQNPRYQVTQFGKPVTLSCSQTLNHNVMYWYQQKSSQAPKLLFHYYDKDFNNEADTPDNFQSRRPNTSFCFLDIRSPGLGDTAMYLCATSRETGGADTQYFGPGTRLTVL.

This clonotype was seen ten or more times. The gene calls are TRBV5-1 and TRBJ2-1; 8 bases fit TRBD1. V gave up 1 base and J gave up 5 bases; unmatched junction bases: 8. Germline V lookup: CDR1 SGHRS, CDR2 YFSETQ. The CDR3 loop spans 16 amino acids. For the CDR3, the DNA is TGCGCCAGCAGCTTGTTAGGACAGGGAAGCGACAATGAGCAGTTCTTC. Translated: CASSLLGQGSDNEQFF.